The rows below give T cell receptor beta chains drawn from one sample of a study of early T cells in non-severe SARS-CoV-2 infection. TCRdb recomputed calls from the 5' RACE reads with MiXCR, one row per CDR3 protein. The sample lists some 89,000 distinct CDR3 sequences, 11% occurring once. Specimen: whole blood, collected at baseline. The receptors shown here come from an adult who was a healthcare worker with PCR-confirmed SARS-CoV-2 infection or an uninfected control (not recorded which). Both conserved end residues are part of each CDR3. Fields, in order: D gene, V gene, clone size, J gene, CDR3 protein, CDR3 DNA. A D gene is named only where the DNA matches it firmly. A clone size is listed for some rows: how often the clone was seen (once, few, many), or a class if it is expanded.

NA	TRBV6-2/TRBV6-3	few	TRBJ1-2	CASRAGTRLYGYTF	TGTGCCAGCAGAGCCGGGACAAGACTATATGGCTACACCTTC
NA	TRBV19	once	TRBJ2-7	CASSPKVRTERYF	TGTGCCAGTAGTCCTAAAGTCAGGACCGAGCGGTACTTC
TRBD2	TRBV6-4	NA	TRBJ2-1	CASSDTQRGADEQFF	TGTGCCAGCAGTGACACCCAGCGGGGGGCCGATGAGCAGTTCTTC
NA	TRBV24-1	NA	TRBJ1-5	CATSDLQGQPQHF	TGTGCCACCAGTGATTTGCAAGGTCAGCCCCAGCATTTT
TRBD1	TRBV2	many	TRBJ1-2	CASVRDRGGGYTF	TGTGCCAGCGTGAGGGACAGGGGCGGTGGCTACACCTTC
NA	TRBV29-1	many	TRBJ1-3	CSVLRASGNTIYF	TGCAGCGTTTTGAGGGCCTCTGGAAACACCATATATTTT
NA	TRBV10-2	few	TRBJ1-6	CASSESSAVYNSPLHF	TGCGCCAGCAGTGAGAGTTCGGCAGTATATAATTCACCCCTCCACTTT
NA	TRBV27	NA	TRBJ1-2	CASSSSSTDYGYTF	TGTGCCAGCAGTTCCTCTTCCACTGACTATGGCTACACCTTC
NA	TRBV20-1	NA	TRBJ2-2	CSARGMRLSTGELFF	TGCAGTGCTAGAGGGATGAGACTCAGCACCGGGGAGCTGTTTTTT
TRBD1	TRBV4-3	many	TRBJ2-3	CASSQDEGTDTDTQYF	TGCGCCAGCAGCCAAGATGAAGGGACAGATACAGATACGCAGTATTTT
NA	TRBV7-9	few	TRBJ2-7	CASSPPVKYEQYF	TGTGCCAGCAGCCCGCCGGTCAAGTACGAGCAGTACTTC
NA	TRBV5-1	NA	TRBJ1-2	CASSRSENYGYTF	TGCGCCAGCAGCCGAAGTGAAAACTATGGCTACACCTTC
TRBD2	TRBV5-4	few	TRBJ2-7	CASSLWEGRNEQYF	TGTGCCAGCAGCTTGTGGGAGGGCCGGAACGAGCAGTACTTC
NA	TRBV11-2	few	TRBJ2-2	CASSSLRENTGELFF	TGTGCCAGCAGCTCCCTACGGGAGAACACCGGGGAGCTGTTTTTT
NA	TRBV30	few	TRBJ2-2	CAEGSNTGELFF	TGTGCCGAGGGGTCTAACACCGGGGAGCTGTTTTTT
NA	TRBV9	NA	TRBJ2-6	CASSVGPWSPGANVLTF	TGTGCCAGCAGCGTAGGTCCATGGAGTCCTGGGGCCAACGTCCTGACTTTC
NA	TRBV10-3	NA	TRBJ2-6	CAISEPRGANVLTF	TGTGCCATCAGTGAGCCTAGGGGGGCCAACGTCCTGACTTTC
NA	TRBV7-6	NA	TRBJ2-3	CASSLAGGGPTDTQYF	TGTGCCAGCAGCTTAGCAGGGGGGGGGCCAACAGATACGCAGTATTTT
NA	TRBV10-3	many	TRBJ2-3	CAISGIPYGSDTQYF	TGTGCCATCAGTGGGATTCCTTACGGGTCGGATACGCAGTATTTT
NA	TRBV2	NA	TRBJ2-7	CASSAGADGFYEQYF	TGTGCCAGCAGTGCGGGCGCAGATGGGTTCTACGAGCAGTACTTC
NA	TRBV3-1	many	TRBJ1-1	CASSQGVTFGGFTEAFF	TGTGCCAGCAGCCAAGGCGTAACTTTCGGGGGGTTCACTGAAGCTTTCTTT
NA	TRBV10-3	few	TRBJ2-1	CAISVGANRALDEQFF	TGTGCCATCAGTGTAGGGGCCAACCGGGCTCTGGATGAGCAGTTCTTC
NA	TRBV19	few	TRBJ2-1	CASSISERYNEQFF	TGTGCCAGTAGTATTTCCGAGAGGTACAATGAGCAGTTCTTC
TRBD1	TRBV9	few	TRBJ2-2	CASSVGLPGGSTGELFF	TGTGCCAGCAGCGTAGGCCTTCCAGGGGGTAGCACCGGGGAGCTGTTTTTT
NA	TRBV7-9	NA	TRBJ2-7	CASSAGTLEQYF	TGTGCCAGCAGCGCCGGGACCCTCGAGCAGTACTTC
NA	TRBV20-1	many	TRBJ2-7	CSARGGPGVEQYF	TGCAGTGCTAGAGGGGGCCCGGGGGTCGAGCAGTACTTC
NA	TRBV21-1	NA	TRBJ2-7	CARGGTPTYEQYF	TGTGCCAGGGGGGGGACACCTACCTACGAGCAGTACTTC
TRBD2	TRBV7-9	few	TRBJ2-7	CASSSGLAGVNEQYF	TGTGCCAGCAGCTCCGGACTAGCGGGAGTAAACGAGCAGTACTTC
TRBD2	TRBV9	NA	TRBJ2-3	CASSVGGRTVDTQYF	TGTGCCAGCAGCGTAGGCGGGAGGACTGTAGATACGCAGTATTTT
NA	TRBV9	NA	TRBJ2-1	CASSDYEAVDEQFF	TGTGCCAGCAGCGATTACGAAGCGGTCGATGAGCAGTTCTTC
NA	TRBV7-9	few	TRBJ1-1	CASSPDSAKAFF	TGTGCCAGCAGCCCCGACAGCGCTAAGGCTTTCTTT